This TCR beta chain appears in the sequencing data of a study of response to subunit inactivated influenza vaccine. Notes on the study in general: Every seasonal influenza vaccination brings in few new T cells, the authors suggested.

MiXCR, applied by TCRdb to the RT-PCR reads, yields one record per CDR3 protein. The table lists a few hundred thousand distinct CDR3 sequences, 14% of them singletons. On this clonotype itself: What it binds is unknown.

Germline V CDR1 and CDR2: SGHTS, YDEGEE. This CDR3 comprises 15 residues. V gave up 3 bases and J gave up 1 base; unmatched junction bases: 5. The source is a man aged 50 or older who received an inactivated influenza vaccine. The gene calls are TRBV5-8 and TRBJ1-2, with 8 bases fitting TRBD1. This sample comprised PBMCs from blood, obtained 11 to 12 days after vaccination. The CDR3 loop is CASSWRTGNNYGYTF. The CDR3 DNA sequence: TGTGCCAGCAGCTGGAGGACAGGGAATAACTATGGCTACACCTTC.